This T cell receptor beta chain was identified in a study of blood T cell repertoires in COVID-19. Overall study: COVID-19 samples collected from the United States, Italy and Spain covered acute and convalescent phases. In each case, the material was cDNA or gDNA derived from T cells, B-cell-depleted T cells, or PBMCs.

The CDR3 sequence is 15 residues long. Germline values: CDR1 KGHSH, CDR2 LQKENI. V was shortened by 3 bases and J by 5 bases, with 16 bases between the two germline ends. Study processing details: Amplified reference gene primers provided the basis for estimating nucleated cell counts. The table came from immunoSEQ multiplex PCR; TCRdb's copy has only in-frame clones and leaves some out. The V and J calls and clone size were taken over from that table, and D and trimming were inferred from the DNA. The repertoire holds 200,000 to 250,000 clones, with 65% to 85% as singletons. This TCR was sampled from a woman in her twenties or thirties who had recovered from COVID-19. This chain connects TRBV18 to TRBJ1-1; possibly TRBD1 for D (5 bases). Sequenced material: peripheral blood. In DNA, the CDR3 is TGTGCCAGCTCACCCCAGGGTTCTTCGGGTACTGAAGCTTTCTTT. It translates to CASSPQGSSGTEAFF.